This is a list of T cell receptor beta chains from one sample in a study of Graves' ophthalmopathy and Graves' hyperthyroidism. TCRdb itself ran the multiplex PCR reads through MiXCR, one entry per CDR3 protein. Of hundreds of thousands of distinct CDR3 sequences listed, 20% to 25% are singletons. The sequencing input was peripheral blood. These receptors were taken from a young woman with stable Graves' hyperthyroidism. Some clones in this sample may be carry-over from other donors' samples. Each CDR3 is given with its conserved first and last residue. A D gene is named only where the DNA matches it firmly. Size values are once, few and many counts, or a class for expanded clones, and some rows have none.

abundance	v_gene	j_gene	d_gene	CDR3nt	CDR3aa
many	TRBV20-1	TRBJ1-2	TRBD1	TGCAGTGCTAGGGGACAGGGGAGGGCCGATGGCTACACCTTC	CSARGQGRADGYTF
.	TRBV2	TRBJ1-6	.	TGTGCCAGCAGACAGGACAGCGGGGTCAGTTCACCCCTCCACTTT	CASRQDSGVSSPLHF
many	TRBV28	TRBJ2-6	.	TGTGCCAGCAGTTTGGGAGAAACTACTGGGGCCAACGTCCTGACTTTC	CASSLGETTGANVLTF
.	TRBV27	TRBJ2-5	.	TGTGCCAGCAGTTCCCAATGGGAGTCAGAGACCCAGTACTTC	CASSSQWESETQYF
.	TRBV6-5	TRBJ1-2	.	TGTGCCAGCAGTTACTCACAGGGTTTAAGCTATGGCTACACCTTC	CASSYSQGLSYGYTF
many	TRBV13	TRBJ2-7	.	TGTGCCAGCAGCTTAGGTCGGGGCTTTGGTGAGCAGTACTTC	CASSLGRGFGEQYF
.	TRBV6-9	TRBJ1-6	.	TGTGCCAGCAGTTACTACCATGGCTCACCCCTCCACTTT	CASSYYHGSPLHF
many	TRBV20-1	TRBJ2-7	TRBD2	TGCAGTGAGGGGACTAGCGGGAGGGAGCAGTACTTC	CSEGTSGREQYF
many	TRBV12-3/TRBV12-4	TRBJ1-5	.	TGTGCCAGCAGTTTATCCAGGAACAATCAGCCCCAGCATTTT	CASSLSRNNQPQHF
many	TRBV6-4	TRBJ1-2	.	TGTGCCAGCATTTATGAGGGTGGCTACACCTTC	CASIYEGGYTF
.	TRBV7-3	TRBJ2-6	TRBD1	TGTGCCAGCAGCTTAGGGACAGGGATGACTGGGGCCAACGTCCTGACTTTC	CASSLGTGMTGANVLTF
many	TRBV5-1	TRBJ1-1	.	TGCGCCAGCAGCTCCGAGTTAAGGAACACTGAAGCTTTCTTT	CASSSELRNTEAFF
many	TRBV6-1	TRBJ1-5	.	TGTGCCAGGGAAAGAGCGGCGAGCAATCAGCCCCAGCATTTT	CARERAASNQPQHF